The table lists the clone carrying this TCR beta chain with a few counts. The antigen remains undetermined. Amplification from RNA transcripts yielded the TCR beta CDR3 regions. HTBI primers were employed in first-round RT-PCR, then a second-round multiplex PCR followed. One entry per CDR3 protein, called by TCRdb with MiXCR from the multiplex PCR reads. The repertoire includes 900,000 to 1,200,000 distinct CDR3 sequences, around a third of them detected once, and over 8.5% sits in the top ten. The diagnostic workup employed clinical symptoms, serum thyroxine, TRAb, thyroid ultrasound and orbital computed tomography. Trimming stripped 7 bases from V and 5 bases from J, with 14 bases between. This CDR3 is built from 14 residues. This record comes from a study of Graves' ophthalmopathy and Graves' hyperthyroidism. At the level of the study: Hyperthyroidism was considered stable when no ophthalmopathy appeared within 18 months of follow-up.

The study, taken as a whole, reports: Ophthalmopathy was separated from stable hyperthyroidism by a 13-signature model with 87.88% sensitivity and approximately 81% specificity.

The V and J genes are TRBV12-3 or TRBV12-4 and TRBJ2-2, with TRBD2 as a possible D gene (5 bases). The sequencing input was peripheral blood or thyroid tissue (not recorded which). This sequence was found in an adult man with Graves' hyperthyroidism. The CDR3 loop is CASILARRTGELFF. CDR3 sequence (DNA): TGTGCCAGCATCCTAGCCCGGAGAACCGGGGAGCTGTTTTTT.